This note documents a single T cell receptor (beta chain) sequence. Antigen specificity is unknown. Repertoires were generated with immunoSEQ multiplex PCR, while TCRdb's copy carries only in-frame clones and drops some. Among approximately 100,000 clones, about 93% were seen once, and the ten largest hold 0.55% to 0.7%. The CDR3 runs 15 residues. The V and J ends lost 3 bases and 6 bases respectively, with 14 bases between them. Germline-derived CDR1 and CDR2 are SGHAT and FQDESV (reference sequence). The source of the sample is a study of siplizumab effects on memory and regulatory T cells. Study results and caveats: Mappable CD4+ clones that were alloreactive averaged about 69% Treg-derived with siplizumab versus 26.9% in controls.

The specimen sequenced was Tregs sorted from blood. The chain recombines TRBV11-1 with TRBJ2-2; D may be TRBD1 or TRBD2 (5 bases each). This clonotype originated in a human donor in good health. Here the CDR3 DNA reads TGTGCCAGCAGCTTGACTGGGGCGCGGGCCGGGGAGCTGTTTTTT. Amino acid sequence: CASSLTGARAGELFF.